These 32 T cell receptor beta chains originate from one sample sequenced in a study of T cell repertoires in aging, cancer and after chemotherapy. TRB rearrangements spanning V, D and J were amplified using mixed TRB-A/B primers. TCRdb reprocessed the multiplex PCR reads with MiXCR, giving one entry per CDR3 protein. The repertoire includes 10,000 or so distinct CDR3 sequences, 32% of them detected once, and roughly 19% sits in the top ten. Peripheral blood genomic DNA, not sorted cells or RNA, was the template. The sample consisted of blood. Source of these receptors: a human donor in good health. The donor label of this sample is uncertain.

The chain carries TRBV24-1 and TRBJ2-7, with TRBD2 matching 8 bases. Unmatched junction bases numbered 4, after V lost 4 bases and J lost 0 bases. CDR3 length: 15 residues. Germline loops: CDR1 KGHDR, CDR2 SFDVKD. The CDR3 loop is CATSDPGLGSYEQYF. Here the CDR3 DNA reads TGTGCCACCAGTGACCCGGGACTAGGCTCCTACGAGCAGTACTTC.

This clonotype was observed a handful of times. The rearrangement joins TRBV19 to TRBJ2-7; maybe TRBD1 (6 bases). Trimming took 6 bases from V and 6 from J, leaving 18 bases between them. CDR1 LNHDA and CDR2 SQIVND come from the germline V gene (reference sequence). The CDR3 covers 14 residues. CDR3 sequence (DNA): TGTGCCAGTAGCCTTAACAGGGCCACCCGCGAGCAGTACTTC. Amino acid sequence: CASSLNRATREQYF.

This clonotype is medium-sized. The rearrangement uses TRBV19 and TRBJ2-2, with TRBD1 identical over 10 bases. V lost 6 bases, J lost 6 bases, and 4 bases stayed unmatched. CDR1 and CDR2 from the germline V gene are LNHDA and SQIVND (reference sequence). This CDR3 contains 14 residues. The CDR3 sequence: CASRGTGVAGELFF. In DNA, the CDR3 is TGTGCCAGTAGAGGGACAGGGGTAGCCGGGGAGCTGTTTTTT.

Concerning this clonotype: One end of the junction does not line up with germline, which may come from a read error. The CDR3 loop reads CASSERLNYGYAF. The CDR3 region has the DNA TGCGCCAGCAGTGAGAGGCTAAACTATGGCTACGCCTTC. J is TRBJ1-2 and V is TRBV10-1; D ambiguous. The germline gives CDR1 WNHNN, CDR2 SYGVQD (reference sequence). The CDR3 totals 13 residues.

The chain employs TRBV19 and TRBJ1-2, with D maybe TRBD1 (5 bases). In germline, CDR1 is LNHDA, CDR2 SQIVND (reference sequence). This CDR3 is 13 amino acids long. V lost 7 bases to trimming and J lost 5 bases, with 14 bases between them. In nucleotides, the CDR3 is TGTGCCAGTACCCTCACGGAGGGGTATGGCTACACCTTC. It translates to CASTLTEGYGYTF. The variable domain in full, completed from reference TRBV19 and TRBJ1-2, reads DGGITQSPKYLFRKEGQNVTLSCEQNLNHDAMYWYRQDPGQGLRLIYYSQIVNDFQKGDIAEGYSVSREKKESFPLTVTSAQKNPTAFYLCASTLTEGYGYTFGSGTRLTVV.

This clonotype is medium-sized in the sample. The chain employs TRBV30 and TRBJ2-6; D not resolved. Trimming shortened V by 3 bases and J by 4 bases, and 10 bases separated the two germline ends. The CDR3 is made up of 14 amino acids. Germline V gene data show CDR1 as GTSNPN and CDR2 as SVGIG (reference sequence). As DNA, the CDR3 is TGTGCCTGGAGGGGTCCTCCCGGGGCCAACGTCCTGACTTTC. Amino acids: CAWRGPPGANVLTF.

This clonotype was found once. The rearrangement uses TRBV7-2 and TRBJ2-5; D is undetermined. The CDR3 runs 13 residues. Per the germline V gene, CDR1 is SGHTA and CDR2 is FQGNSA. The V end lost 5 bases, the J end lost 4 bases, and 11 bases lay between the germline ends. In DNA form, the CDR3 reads TGTGCCAGCAGCCCCCACAGACTAGAGACCCAGTACTTC. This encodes CASSPHRLETQYF.

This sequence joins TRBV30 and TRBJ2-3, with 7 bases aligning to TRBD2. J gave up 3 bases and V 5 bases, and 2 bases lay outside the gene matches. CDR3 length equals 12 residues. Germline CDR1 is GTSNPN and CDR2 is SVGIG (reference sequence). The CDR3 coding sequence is TGTGCCTGGGGGGGGGGGACAGATACGCAGTATTTT. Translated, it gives CAWGGGTDTQYF.

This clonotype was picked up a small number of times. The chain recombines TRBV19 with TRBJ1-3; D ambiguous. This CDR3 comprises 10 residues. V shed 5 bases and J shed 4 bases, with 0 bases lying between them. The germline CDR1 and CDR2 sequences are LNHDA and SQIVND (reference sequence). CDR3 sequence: CASSGNTIYF. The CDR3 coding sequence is TGTGCCAGTAGTGGAAACACCATATATTTT.

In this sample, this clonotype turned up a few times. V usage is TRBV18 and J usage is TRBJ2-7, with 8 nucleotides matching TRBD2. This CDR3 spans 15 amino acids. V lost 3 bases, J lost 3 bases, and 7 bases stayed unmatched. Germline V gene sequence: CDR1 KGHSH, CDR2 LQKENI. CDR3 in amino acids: CASSPGSGGGYEQYF. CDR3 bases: TGTGCCAGCTCACCTGGGAGCGGGGGAGGCTACGAGCAGTACTTC.

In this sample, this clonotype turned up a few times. CDR3 protein: CASSQLEGRSDTQYF. The CDR3 DNA reads TGTGCCAGCAGCCAGCTGGAGGGCCGCTCAGATACGCAGTATTTT. The V call is TRBV4-2, the J call TRBJ2-3, with D maybe TRBD2 (6 bases). V lost 3 bases, J lost 4 bases, and 14 bases lay in between. CDR1 LGHNA and CDR2 YNFKEQ come from the germline V gene. The CDR3 runs 15 residues.

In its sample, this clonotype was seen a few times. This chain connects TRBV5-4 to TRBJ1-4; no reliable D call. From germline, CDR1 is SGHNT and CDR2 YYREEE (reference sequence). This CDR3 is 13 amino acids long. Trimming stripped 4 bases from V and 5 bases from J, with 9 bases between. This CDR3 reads CASSLRRNEKLFF. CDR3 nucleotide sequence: TGTGCCAGCAGCCTGCGTCGGAATGAAAAACTGTTTTTT.

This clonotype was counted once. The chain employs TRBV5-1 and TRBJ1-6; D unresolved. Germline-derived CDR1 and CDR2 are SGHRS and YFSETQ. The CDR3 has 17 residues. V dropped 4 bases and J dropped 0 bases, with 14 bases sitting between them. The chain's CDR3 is CASSEDLLTSYNSPLHF. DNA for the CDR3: TGCGCCAGCAGCGAGGACCTACTTACCTCCTATAATTCACCCCTCCACTTT.

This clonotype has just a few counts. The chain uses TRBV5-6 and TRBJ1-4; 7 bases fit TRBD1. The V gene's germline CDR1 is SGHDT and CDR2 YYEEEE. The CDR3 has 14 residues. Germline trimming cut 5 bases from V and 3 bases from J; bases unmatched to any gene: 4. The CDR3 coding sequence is TGTGCCAGCAGTTCCGGGACAGCTAATGAAAAACTGTTTTTT. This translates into CASSSGTANEKLFF.

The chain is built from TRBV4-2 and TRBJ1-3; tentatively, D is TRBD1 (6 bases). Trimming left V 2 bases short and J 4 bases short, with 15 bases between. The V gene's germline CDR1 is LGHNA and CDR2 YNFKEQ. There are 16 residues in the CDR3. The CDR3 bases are TGTGCCAGCAGCCAAAACCGACAGGTGGGGGGAAACACCATATATTTT. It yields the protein CASSQNRQVGGNTIYF.

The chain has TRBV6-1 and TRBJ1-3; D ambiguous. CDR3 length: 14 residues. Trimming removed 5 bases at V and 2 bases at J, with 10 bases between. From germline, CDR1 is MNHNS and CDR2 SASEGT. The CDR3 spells CASSQEPTGNTIYF. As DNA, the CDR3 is TGTGCCAGCAGTCAAGAACCGACTGGAAACACCATATATTTT.

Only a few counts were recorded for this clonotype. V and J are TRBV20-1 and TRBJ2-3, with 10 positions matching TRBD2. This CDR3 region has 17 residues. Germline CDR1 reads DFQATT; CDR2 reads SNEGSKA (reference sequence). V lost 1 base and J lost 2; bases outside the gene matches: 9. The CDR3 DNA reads TGCAGTGCTAGAGGGGAAAAGGGGACTAGCGTCACAGATACGCAGTATTTT. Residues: CSARGEKGTSVTDTQYF.

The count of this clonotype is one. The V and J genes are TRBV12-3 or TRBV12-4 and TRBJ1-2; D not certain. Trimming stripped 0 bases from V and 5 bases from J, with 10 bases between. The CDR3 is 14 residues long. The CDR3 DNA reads TGTGCCAGCAGTTTAGCGAGTGATATTTATGGCTACACCTTC. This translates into CASSLASDIYGYTF.

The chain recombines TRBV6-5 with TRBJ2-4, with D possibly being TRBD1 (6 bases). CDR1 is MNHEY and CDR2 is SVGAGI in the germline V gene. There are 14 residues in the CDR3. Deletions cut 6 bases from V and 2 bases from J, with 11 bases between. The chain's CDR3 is CASREQGTKNIQYF. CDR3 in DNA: TGTGCCAGCAGAGAACAGGGAACCAAAAACATTCAGTACTTC.

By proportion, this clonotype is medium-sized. CDR3 loop: CSVAYSNQPQHF. The CDR3 bases are TGCAGCGTAGCATACAGTAATCAGCCCCAGCATTTT. This sequence joins TRBV29-1 and TRBJ1-5, with no clear D. Trimming removed 6 bases from V and 4 bases from J, with 10 bases in between. CDR3 length equals 12 residues. Germline V lookup: CDR1 SQVTM, CDR2 ANQGSEA.

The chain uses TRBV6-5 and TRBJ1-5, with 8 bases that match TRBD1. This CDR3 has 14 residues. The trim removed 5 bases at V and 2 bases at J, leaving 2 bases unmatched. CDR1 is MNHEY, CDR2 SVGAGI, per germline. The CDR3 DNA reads TGTGCCAGCAGTACGACAGGGGGCAATCAGCCCCAGCATTTT. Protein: CASSTTGGNQPQHF.

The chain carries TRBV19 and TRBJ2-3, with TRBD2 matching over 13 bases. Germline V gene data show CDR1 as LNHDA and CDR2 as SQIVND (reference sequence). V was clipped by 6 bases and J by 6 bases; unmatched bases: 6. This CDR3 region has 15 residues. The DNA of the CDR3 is TGTGCCAGTAGGAGACTAGCGGGAGGATCGGATACGCAGTATTTT. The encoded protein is CASRRLAGGSDTQYF. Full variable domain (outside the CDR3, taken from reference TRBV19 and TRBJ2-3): DGGITQSPKYLFRKEGQNVTLSCEQNLNHDAMYWYRQDPGQGLRLIYYSQIVNDFQKGDIAEGYSVSREKKESFPLTVTSAQKNPTAFYLCASRRLAGGSDTQYFGPGTRLTVL.

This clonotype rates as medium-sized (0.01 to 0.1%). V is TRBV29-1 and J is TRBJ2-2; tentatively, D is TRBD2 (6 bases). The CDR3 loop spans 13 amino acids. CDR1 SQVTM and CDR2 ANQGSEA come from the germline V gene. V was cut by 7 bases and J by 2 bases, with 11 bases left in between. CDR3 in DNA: TGCAGCGCCGGGACTTCCAACACCGGGGAGCTGTTTTTT. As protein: CSAGTSNTGELFF.

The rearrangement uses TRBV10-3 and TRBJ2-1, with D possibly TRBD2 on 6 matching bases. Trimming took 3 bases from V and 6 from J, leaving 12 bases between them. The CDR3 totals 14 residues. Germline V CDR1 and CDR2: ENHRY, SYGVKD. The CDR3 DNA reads TGTGCCATCAGTGATGTAACGGGAGTCAATGAGCAGTTCTTC. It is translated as CAISDVTGVNEQFF.

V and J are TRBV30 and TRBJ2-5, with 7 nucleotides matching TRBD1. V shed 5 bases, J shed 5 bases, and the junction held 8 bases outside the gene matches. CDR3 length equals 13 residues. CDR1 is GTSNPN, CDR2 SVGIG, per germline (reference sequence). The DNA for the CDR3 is TGTGCCTGGGCGGACAGGAACTCCGAGACCCAGTACTTC. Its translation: CAWADRNSETQYF.

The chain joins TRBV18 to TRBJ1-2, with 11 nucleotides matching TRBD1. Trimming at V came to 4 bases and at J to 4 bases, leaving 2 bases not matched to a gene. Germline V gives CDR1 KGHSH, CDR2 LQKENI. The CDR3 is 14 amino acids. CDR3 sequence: CASSQGQGGYGYTF. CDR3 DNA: TGTGCCAGCTCACAGGGACAGGGGGGCTATGGCTACACCTTC. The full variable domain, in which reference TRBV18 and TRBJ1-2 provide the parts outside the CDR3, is NAGVMQNPRHLVRRRGQEARLRCSPMKGHSHVYWYRQLPEEGLKFMVYLQKENIIDESGMPKERFSAEFPKEGPSILRIQQVVRGDSAAYFCASSQGQGGYGYTFGSGTRLTVV.

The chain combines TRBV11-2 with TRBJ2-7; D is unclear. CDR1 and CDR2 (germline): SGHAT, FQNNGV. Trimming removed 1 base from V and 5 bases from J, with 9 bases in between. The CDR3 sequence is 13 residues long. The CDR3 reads CASSLALGHEQYF. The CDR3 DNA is TGTGCCAGCAGCTTAGCCCTAGGCCACGAGCAGTACTTC. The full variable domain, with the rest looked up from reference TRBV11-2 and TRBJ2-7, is EAGVAQSPRYKIIEKRQSVAFWCNPISGHATLYWYQQILGQGPKLLIQFQNNGVVDDSQLPKDRFSAERLKGVDSTLKIQPAKLEDSAVYLCASSLALGHEQYFGPGTRLTVT.

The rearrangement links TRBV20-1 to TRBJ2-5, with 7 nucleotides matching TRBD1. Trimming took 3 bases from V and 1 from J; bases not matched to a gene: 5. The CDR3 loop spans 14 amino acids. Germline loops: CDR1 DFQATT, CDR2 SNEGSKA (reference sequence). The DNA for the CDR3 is TGCAGTGCTAGCCCGGGACAGATCCAAGAGACCCAGTACTTC. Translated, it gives CSASPGQIQETQYF.

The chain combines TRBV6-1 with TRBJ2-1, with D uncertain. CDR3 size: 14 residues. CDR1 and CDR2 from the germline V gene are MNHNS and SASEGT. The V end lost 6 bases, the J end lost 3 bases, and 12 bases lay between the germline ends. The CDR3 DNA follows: TGTGCCAGCAGGTTTTACAGAGACTACAATGAGCAGTTCTTC. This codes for CASRFYRDYNEQFF.

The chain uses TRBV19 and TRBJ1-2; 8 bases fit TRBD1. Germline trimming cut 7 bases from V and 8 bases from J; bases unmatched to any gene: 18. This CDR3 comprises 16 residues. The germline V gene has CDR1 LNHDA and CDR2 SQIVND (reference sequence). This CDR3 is CASISTGTGPLGGYTF. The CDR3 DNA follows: TGTGCCAGTATATCGACCGGGACAGGCCCCCTCGGGGGCTACACCTTC.

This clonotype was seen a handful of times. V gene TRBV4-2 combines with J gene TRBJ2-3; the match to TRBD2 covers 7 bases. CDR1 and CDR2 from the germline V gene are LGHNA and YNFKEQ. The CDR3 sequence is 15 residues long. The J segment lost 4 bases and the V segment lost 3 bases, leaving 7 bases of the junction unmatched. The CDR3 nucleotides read TGTGCCAGCAGCCATGGCGCGGGAGCGGCAGATACGCAGTATTTT. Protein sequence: CASSHGAGAADTQYF.

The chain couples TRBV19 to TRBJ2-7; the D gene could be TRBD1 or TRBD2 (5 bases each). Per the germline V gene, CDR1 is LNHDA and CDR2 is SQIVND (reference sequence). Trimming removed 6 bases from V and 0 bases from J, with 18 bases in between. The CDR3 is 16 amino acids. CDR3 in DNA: TGTGCCAGTAGGGAGACGGGACGCCCGAGCTCCTACGAGCAGTACTTC. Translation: CASRETGRPSSYEQYF.